One sample yielded the 31 T cell receptor beta chains listed below, sequenced in a study of blood T cell repertoires in COVID-19. Assay used: immunoSEQ multiplex PCR; TCRdb lists only in-frame clones, some missing. The sample holds about 300,000 clones, around 86% seen once. Sequencing was performed on peripheral blood. The receptors derive from a man aged 65 to 85 with acute or convalescent COVID-19.

V gene TRBV7-2 combines with J gene TRBJ1-1; a weak D match, TRBD1 (5 bases). With 5 bases removed from V and 1 base from J, the gap between germline ends came to 14 bases. The CDR3 has 15 amino acids. From germline, CDR1 is SGHTA and CDR2 FQGNSA. In DNA form, the CDR3 reads TGTGCCAGCAGCAGCCCACGAACAGGGAACACTGAAGCTTTCTTT. It is translated as CASSSPRTGNTEAFF. Combining the CDR3 with reference TRBV7-2 and TRBJ1-1 gives the whole variable domain GAGVSQSPSNKVTEKGKDVELRCDPISGHTALYWYRQSLGQGLEFLIYFQGNSAPDKSGLPSDRFSAERTGGSVSTLTIQRTQQEDSAVYLCASSSPRTGNTEAFFGQGTRLTVV.

The gene calls are TRBV18 and TRBJ2-1; TRBD2 aligns across 7 bases. J gave up 0 bases and V 4 bases, and 6 bases lay outside the gene matches. The CDR3 runs 16 residues. Germline-derived CDR1 and CDR2 are KGHSH and LQKENI. Written as DNA, the CDR3 is TGTGCCAGCTCACGTTCGAAGCGGGACTCCTACAATGAGCAGTTCTTC. This sequence encodes CASSRSKRDSYNEQFF.

The chain links TRBV30 to TRBJ1-6; 8 nucleotides match TRBD1. Germline V gene lookup returns CDR1 GTSNPN and CDR2 SVGIG (reference sequence). Unmatched junction bases numbered 5, after V lost 0 bases and J lost 7 bases. The CDR3 spans 15 residues. The CDR3 coding sequence is TGTGCCTGGAGTGTAGCAGGGGGCGGGAATTCACCCCTCCACTTT. This encodes CAWSVAGGGNSPLHF.

The chain employs TRBV13 and TRBJ2-1; TRBD2 agrees at 9 bases. The germline CDR1 and CDR2 sequences are PRHDT and FYEKMQ (reference sequence). The CDR3 has 16 amino acids. After removal of 6 bases from V and 5 bases from J, the junction contained 11 bases not matched to a gene. The CDR3 protein is CASSPQRGGGDNEQFF. For the CDR3, the DNA is TGTGCCAGCAGTCCCCAGCGGGGCGGGGGGGACAATGAGCAGTTCTTC.

The chain recombines TRBV4-3 with TRBJ2-1, with 7 bases identical to TRBD2. After removal of 5 bases from V and 3 bases from J, the junction contained 4 bases not matched to a gene. Germline V gene lookup returns CDR1 LGHNA and CDR2 YSLEER. CDR3 length equals 14 residues. The CDR3 DNA sequence: TGCGCCAGCAGCGCTAGCGGTGGCTACAATGAGCAGTTCTTC. This codes for CASSASGGYNEQFF.

This sequence joins TRBV7-8 and TRBJ1-2, with D unclear. CDR3 size: 12 residues. Germline V gene sequence: CDR1 SGHVS, CDR2 FQNEAQ. Trimming left V 2 bases short and J 14 bases short, with 15 bases between. CDR3 loop: CASSLSRSSGTF. CDR3 sequence (DNA): TGTGCCAGCAGCTTAAGTCGGTCTAGTGGGACCTTC.

The V gene is TRBV4-3, the J gene TRBJ2-5, with a weak D call TRBD1 (6 bases). The CDR3 contains 15 residues. V was shortened by 4 bases and J by 5 bases, with 17 bases between the two germline ends. Per germline, CDR1 LGHNA and CDR2 YSLEER. The CDR3 protein is CASSPGQLHGETQYF. The CDR3 bases are TGCGCCAGCAGCCCTGGACAGCTACACGGCGAGACCCAGTACTTC.

The rearrangement links TRBV19 to TRBJ1-1, with 7 nucleotides matching TRBD1. Germline V gene data show CDR1 as LNHDA and CDR2 as SQIVND (reference sequence). The CDR3 consists of 15 residues. V shed 4 bases, J shed 3 bases, and the junction held 8 bases outside the gene matches. CDR3 sequence: CASSKRTGGDTEAFF. The CDR3, as DNA: TGTGCCAGTAGTAAAAGGACAGGTGGGGACACTGAAGCTTTCTTT.

This chain links TRBV6-5 with TRBJ2-5; the D gene is possibly TRBD1 (6 bases). CDR1 is MNHEY, CDR2 SVGAGI, per germline. The V gene lost 6 bases and the J gene lost 4 bases, with 12 bases spanning the gap. The CDR3 is 13 residues long. CDR3 bases: TGTGCCAGCAGGTCTACAGGGCTAGAGACCCAGTACTTC. The encoded protein is CASRSTGLETQYF.

The V and J genes are TRBV6-5 and TRBJ1-1; the D gene is possibly TRBD1 (5 bases). V gave up 4 bases and J gave up 3 bases, with 6 bases separating them. This CDR3 region has 12 residues. Germline lookup yields CDR1 MNHEY and CDR2 SVGAGI. The CDR3 coding sequence is TGTGCCAGCAGTTGGGGGGACACTGAAGCTTTCTTT. This gives the protein CASSWGDTEAFF.

The gene calls are TRBV9 and TRBJ2-1; 8 bases are a match to TRBD1. V lost 0 bases and J lost 1; bases outside the gene matches: 3. Germline CDR1 and CDR2: SGDLS and YYNGEE. The CDR3 contains 16 residues. This chain's CDR3 is CASSVGQGASYNEQFF. Written as DNA, the CDR3 is TGTGCCAGCAGCGTAGGGCAGGGGGCGTCCTACAATGAGCAGTTCTTC.

This chain links TRBV19 with TRBJ2-1; D might be TRBD1 (6 bases). The CDR3 loop spans 18 amino acids. The V and J ends lost 7 bases and 0 bases respectively, with 22 bases between them. CDR1 and CDR2 (germline): LNHDA, SQIVND (reference sequence). Written as DNA, the CDR3 is TGTGCCAGTACCCTAACCGGACAGTTGTGGAGCTCCTACAATGAGCAGTTCTTC. Its translation: CASTLTGQLWSSYNEQFF.

The chain uses TRBV7-2 and TRBJ1-1; D is unresolved. This CDR3 has 14 amino acids. Trimming shortened V by 4 bases and J by 1 base, and 10 bases separated the two germline ends. Germline assignment: CDR1 SGHTA and CDR2 FQGNSA. CDR3 sequence: CASSSTIQNTEAFF. The CDR3 region has the DNA TGTGCCAGCAGCTCGACAATACAGAACACTGAAGCTTTCTTT.

The chain joins TRBV6-5 to TRBJ2-7; 14 bases match TRBD2. CDR3 length equals 12 residues. From germline, CDR1 is MNHEY and CDR2 SVGAGI. Trimming cost V 8 bases and J 7 bases; bases outside gene matches: 1. Here the CDR3 reads CASRLAGGEQYF. CDR3 sequence (DNA): TGTGCCAGCCGACTAGCGGGGGGGGAGCAGTACTTC.

The chain employs TRBV9 and TRBJ1-2, with 9 nucleotides matching TRBD1. J gave up 3 bases and V 4 bases, and 4 bases lay outside the gene matches. Per the germline V gene, CDR1 is SGDLS and CDR2 is YYNGEE. The CDR3 is 14 amino acids. CDR3 sequence reads: CASSRQGVDYGYTF. The CDR3, as DNA: TGTGCCAGCAGCAGACAGGGGGTGGACTATGGCTACACCTTC.

The chain couples TRBV6-1 to TRBJ1-2; D perhaps matches TRBD1 (5 bases). V gave up 2 bases and J gave up 5 bases, with 6 bases separating them. Germline V gene lookup returns CDR1 MNHNS and CDR2 SASEGT. CDR3 length: 12 amino acids. The CDR3 here is CASSEQGYGYTF. The CDR3 DNA sequence: TGTGCCAGCAGTGAACAGGGATATGGCTACACCTTC.

The V gene is TRBV6-5, the J gene TRBJ2-1, with D possibly matching TRBD1 (6 bases). With 4 bases removed from V and 6 bases from J, the gap between germline ends came to 19 bases. This CDR3 contains 16 residues. Germline lookup yields CDR1 MNHEY and CDR2 SVGAGI. The CDR3 region is CASSSMGWGRSNEQFF. CDR3 sequence (DNA): TGTGCCAGCAGTTCTATGGGCTGGGGGCGCAGCAATGAGCAGTTCTTC.

This clone was seen just once. The V gene is TRBV12-3 or TRBV12-4, the J gene TRBJ1-1; D gene ambiguous. V was clipped by 4 bases and J by 3 bases, with 9 bases between them. The CDR3 has 13 amino acids. For the CDR3, the DNA is TGTGCCAGCAGTTATGACAAGGACACTGAAGCTTTCTTT. It translates to CASSYDKDTEAFF.

This clone has a single count. The genes are TRBV24-1 and TRBJ2-1; 9 bases agree with TRBD1. The germline CDR1 and CDR2 sequences are KGHDR and SFDVKD. Trimming removed 3 bases from V and 3 bases from J; junction bases left unmatched: 5. The CDR3 totals 16 residues. CDR3 nucleotides: TGTGCCACCAGTGATGGGACAGGGTTGGTCTACAATGAGCAGTTCTTC. Translated, it gives CATSDGTGLVYNEQFF.

The chain employs TRBV24-1 and TRBJ1-4; 9 bases fit TRBD1. V was pared by 4 bases and J by 8 bases, with 7 bases of the junction left unmatched. The CDR3 spans 15 residues. The V gene's germline CDR1 is KGHDR and CDR2 SFDVKD. The CDR3 region has the DNA TGTGCCACCAGTGACCCGGGACAGGGAGGGGAAAAACTGTTTTTT. Translation gives CATSDPGQGGEKLFF.

The genes are TRBV18 and TRBJ1-2, with a possible D match to TRBD1 (5 bases). V lost 3 bases, J lost 8 bases, and 13 bases lay in between. In germline, CDR1 is KGHSH, CDR2 LQKENI. The CDR3 totals 13 residues. The CDR3 coding sequence is TGTGCCAGCTCACCCGCGCAGGGAGGCGGCTACACCTTC. Translation: CASSPAQGGGYTF.

This clone has just a few counts. The genes are TRBV11-2 and TRBJ2-5; D gene uncertain. The CDR3 is 13 residues long. V lost 3 bases and J 6 bases, leaving 11 bases between the germline ends. The germline gives CDR1 SGHAT, CDR2 FQNNGV. The CDR3 DNA sequence: TGTGCCAGCAGCTTGGCTGTTTTCCAGACCCAGTACTTC. It codes for CASSLAVFQTQYF.

V and J are TRBV10-3 and TRBJ1-6; TRBD1 matches 9 bases. With V trimmed by 4 bases and J by 9 bases, 7 bases remained unmatched. The CDR3 is made up of 15 amino acids. In germline, CDR1 is ENHRY, CDR2 SYGVKD. The CDR3 region has the DNA TGTGCCATCAGTGTTGCCGGACAGGGGAGTTCACCCCTCCACTTT. This codes for CAISVAGQGSSPLHF.

There are a few counts of this clone. This chain connects TRBV28 to TRBJ2-2, with TRBD1 matching 9 bases. The CDR3 loop spans 17 amino acids. The V gene end was trimmed by 2 bases and the J gene end by 2 bases; junction bases not matched to a gene: 6. Germline V CDR1 and CDR2: MDHEN, SYDVKM. CDR3 in amino acids: CASSLRRTGDNTGELFF. The CDR3 DNA is TGTGCCAGCAGTTTAAGAAGGACAGGGGATAACACCGGGGAGCTGTTTTTT. The full variable domain, rest sourced from reference TRBV28 and TRBJ2-2, is DVKVTQSSRYLVKRTGEKVFLECVQDMDHENMFWYRQDPGLGLRLIYFSYDVKMKEKGDIPEGYSVSREKKERFSLILESASTNQTSMYLCASSLRRTGDNTGELFFGEGSRLTVL.

Comment on this clone: Within the sample, other DNA sequences also encode this same CDR3. The chain has TRBV5-5 and TRBJ1-2, with 8 bases fitting TRBD1. V shed 4 bases and J 3 bases; nucleotides not matched to a gene: 2. The CDR3 is 13 amino acids. Germline V gene sequence: CDR1 SGHKS, CDR2 YYEKEE (reference sequence). CDR3 sequence: CASSQTGDYGYTF. In nucleotides, the CDR3 is TGTGCCAGCAGCCAGACAGGGGACTATGGCTACACCTTC. Full variable domain (missing parts from reference TRBV5-5 and TRBJ1-2): DAGVTQSPTHLIKTRGQQVTLRCSPISGHKSVSWYQQVLGQGPQFIFQYYEKEERGRGNFPDRFSARQFPNYSSELNVNALLLGDSALYLCASSQTGDYGYTFGSGTRLTVV.

V and J are TRBV6-2 or TRBV6-3 and TRBJ2-1, with a tentative D call TRBD1 (6 bases). This CDR3 has 17 amino acids. The ends were cut back, 4 bases at V and 3 bases at J, with 19 bases in the middle. Germline V gene data show CDR1 as MNHEY and CDR2 as SVGEGT. The CDR3 protein is CASSSNKAGTYYNEQFF. Written as DNA, the CDR3 is TGTGCCAGCAGTTCCAATAAAGCCGGGACATACTACAATGAGCAGTTCTTC.

The genes are TRBV28 and TRBJ2-2; 13 bases line up with TRBD2. V lost 4 bases to trimming and J lost 6 bases; unmatched junction nucleotides: 2. Germline CDR1 and CDR2: MDHEN and SYDVKM. The CDR3 totals 15 residues. Here the CDR3 DNA reads TGTGCCAGCAGTTGGACTAGCGGGAGCCCCGGGGAGCTGTTTTTT. Translated, it gives CASSWTSGSPGELFF.

V is TRBV29-1 and J is TRBJ1-2, with D possibly being TRBD1 (6 bases). CDR1 SQVTM and CDR2 ANQGSEA come from the germline V gene. The CDR3 consists of 12 residues. V lost 0 bases to trimming and J lost 6 bases, with 8 bases between them. CDR3 region: CSVEDRQDGYTF. The CDR3 DNA sequence: TGCAGCGTTGAAGATCGACAGGATGGCTACACCTTC.

The rearrangement joins TRBV5-1 to TRBJ2-5, with 9 bases identical to TRBD2. From germline, CDR1 is SGHRS and CDR2 YFSETQ. J was trimmed by 2 bases and V by 1 base; bases with no gene match: 9. CDR3 length: 17 amino acids. CDR3 loop: CASSLFWSGGSQETQYF. The CDR3 DNA follows: TGCGCCAGCAGCTTGTTCTGGAGCGGGGGGTCACAAGAGACCCAGTACTTC.

The chain employs TRBV5-5 and TRBJ1-2; tentatively, D is TRBD1 (5 bases). V was trimmed by 4 bases and J by 4 bases, leaving 14 bases between them. This CDR3 contains 14 residues. CDR1 and CDR2 (germline): SGHKS, YYEKEE (reference sequence). The CDR3 is CASSPEAGRYGYTF. CDR3 nucleotide sequence: TGTGCCAGCAGCCCCGAGGCGGGACGCTATGGCTACACCTTC. Variable domain in full (rest from reference TRBV5-5 and TRBJ1-2): DAGVTQSPTHLIKTRGQQVTLRCSPISGHKSVSWYQQVLGQGPQFIFQYYEKEERGRGNFPDRFSARQFPNYSSELNVNALLLGDSALYLCASSPEAGRYGYTFGSGTRLTVV.

The chain employs TRBV7-2 and TRBJ2-3; tentative D call: TRBD2 (6 bases). The V gene lost 0 bases and the J gene lost 12 bases, with 16 bases spanning the gap. CDR3 length equals 14 residues. Germline values: CDR1 SGHTA, CDR2 FQGNSA. CDR3 sequence: CASSLAITSSLQYF. The CDR3 DNA reads TGTGCCAGCAGCTTAGCCATTACTAGCAGTCTCCAGTATTTT. Using reference TRBV7-2 and TRBJ2-3 for the parts outside the CDR3, the full variable domain is GAGVSQSPSNKVTEKGKDVELRCDPISGHTALYWYRQSLGQGLEFLIYFQGNSAPDKSGLPSDRFSAERTGGSVSTLTIQRTQQEDSAVYLCASSLAITSSLQYFGPGTRLTVL.